A selection of T cell receptor beta chains follows, all from one sample in a study of identical twins. MiXCR was run by TCRdb on the 5' RACE reads, yielding one entry per CDR3 protein. The sample has approximately 410,000 distinct CDR3 sequences; 18% are singletons. The sequenced sample consisted of naive T cells sorted from blood. Every receptor here comes from a man in his fifties or sixties in good health. The CDR3 runs from the conserved cysteine through the conserved F or W.

V	length	CDR3
TRBV18	16	CASSVNVRRGADTQYF
TRBV12-3/TRBV12-4	10	CASSWDTQYF
TRBV6-4	15	CASSVEQGTFYEQYF
TRBV5-5	15	CASSRGLAGAYEQYF
TRBV3-1	15	CASSQETGSYNEQFF
TRBV20-1	17	CSARKTGPLDSQETQYF
TRBV7-2	15	CASSLASVTFGELFF
TRBV24-1	14	CATSDTQNYNEQFF
TRBV20-1	19	CSPLSSGARPGTSTDTQYF
TRBV10-3	14	CAISGTEMNTEAFF
TRBV6-5	14	CASSYRRNNSPLHF
TRBV11-2	18	CASSLSPRGGESYNEQFF
TRBV15	16	CATSRDRRGLTGELFF
TRBV28	16	CASSGLGDSPKNIQYF
TRBV20-1	15	CSARDYQQALYGYTF
TRBV28	14	CASSLSRVRNEQFF
TRBV29-1	14	CSVEREFPYNEQFF
TRBV6-2/TRBV6-3	14	CASSYHRGNTEAFF
TRBV7-9	14	CASSLRQHTDTQYF
TRBV20-1	17	CSARDLLDSLLRLPLHF
TRBV4-1	15	CASSIRQGSPYEQYF
TRBV12-3/TRBV12-4	14	CASRGGGGGQPQHF
TRBV29-1	14	CSVAQGYTFYEQYF
TRBV5-1	15	CASSLGTGYQETQYF
TRBV9	16	CASSTSTGGIGYGYTF
TRBV10-3	16	CAISESAGTGYEKLFF
TRBV5-5	14	CASSLVDRNTEAFF
TRBV6-2/TRBV6-3	12	CASSYSPETQYF
TRBV24-1	16	CATSDFPGQMNTEAFF
TRBV29-1	13	CSAKTDLTDTQYF
TRBV5-1	15	CASSRRQSSYNEQFF
TRBV7-2	16	CASSLVGTGFNQPQHF
TRBV6-1	15	CASNRLAGGQETQYF
TRBV27	14	CASSFSAGWETQYF
TRBV7-2	17	CASSPRPGTSDRDTQYF
TRBV6-2/TRBV6-3	18	CASSSPRGRGLNTGELFF
TRBV20-1	15	CSANPDRGFVETQYF
TRBV20-1	12	CSAMDPRGIQYF
TRBV5-1	15	CASSLGPGTATEAFF
TRBV20-1	15	CSARDGRGGHETQYF
TRBV5-5	14	CASSPGQGRDTQYF
TRBV7-6	16	CASSQSGISGANVLTF
TRBV28	15	CASSSGALPTDTQYF
TRBV4-3	13	CASSQDLKDEQFF
TRBV29-1	14	CSVFGTAHVGEQFF
TRBV7-2	17	CASSLKEGTGAQETQYF
TRBV29-1	13	CSVEVGGGYGYTF
TRBV12-3/TRBV12-4	15	CASSFGVAGRNTQYF